This T cell receptor (beta chain) was observed in a study of blood T cell repertoires in COVID-19. Data came from immunoSEQ multiplex PCR; TCRdb stores just in-frame clones and leaves some out. The repertoire includes about 500,000 clones, around 90% of them detected once, and 0.7% sits in the top ten. The J segment lost 4 bases and the V segment lost 9 bases, leaving 11 bases of the junction unmatched. The CDR3 length is 14 residues. Germline V lookup: CDR1 MNHEY, CDR2 SVGAGI. V and J are TRBV6-5 and TRBJ1-1; 7 bases fit TRBD1. The TCR sequence derives from a woman aged 18-29 years who had recovered from COVID-19. Sequencing was done on a sample of PBMCs or T cells enriched from blood (not recorded which). The CDR3 is CASQDRVDSTEAFF. CDR3 sequence (DNA): TGTGCCAGTCAAGACAGGGTTGATTCCACTGAAGCTTTCTTT.